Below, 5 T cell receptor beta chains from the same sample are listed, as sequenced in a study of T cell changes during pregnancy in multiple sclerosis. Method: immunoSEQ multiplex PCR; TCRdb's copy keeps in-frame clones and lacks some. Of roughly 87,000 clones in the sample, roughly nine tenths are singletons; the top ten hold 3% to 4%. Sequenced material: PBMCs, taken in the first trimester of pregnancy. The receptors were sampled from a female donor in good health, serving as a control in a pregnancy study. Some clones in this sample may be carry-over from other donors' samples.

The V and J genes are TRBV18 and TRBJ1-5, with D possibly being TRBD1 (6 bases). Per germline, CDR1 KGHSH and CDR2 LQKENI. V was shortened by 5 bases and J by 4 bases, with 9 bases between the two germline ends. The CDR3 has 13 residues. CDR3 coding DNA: TGTGCCAGCTCAACAGACAGGAATCAGCCCCAGCATTTT. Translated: CASSTDRNQPQHF.

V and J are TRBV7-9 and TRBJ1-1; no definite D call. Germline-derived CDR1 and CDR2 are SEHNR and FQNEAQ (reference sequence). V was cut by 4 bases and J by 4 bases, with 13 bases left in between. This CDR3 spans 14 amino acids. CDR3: CASSSTGSGTEAFF. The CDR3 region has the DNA TGTGCCAGCAGCTCGACCGGTTCGGGCACTGAAGCTTTCTTT. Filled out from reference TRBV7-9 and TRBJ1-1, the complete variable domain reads DTGVSQNPRHKITKRGQNVTFRCDPISEHNRLYWYRQTLGQGPEFLTYFQNEAQLEKSRLLSDRFSAERPKGSFSTLEIQRTEQGDSAMYLCASSSTGSGTEAFFGQGTRLTVV.

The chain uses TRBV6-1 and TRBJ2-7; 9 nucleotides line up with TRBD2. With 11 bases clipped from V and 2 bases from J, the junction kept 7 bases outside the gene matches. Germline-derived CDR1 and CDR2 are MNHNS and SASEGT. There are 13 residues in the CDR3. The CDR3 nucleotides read TGTGCCGAGGGAAGCGGGAGGACCTACGAGCAGTACTTC. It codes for CAEGSGRTYEQYF.

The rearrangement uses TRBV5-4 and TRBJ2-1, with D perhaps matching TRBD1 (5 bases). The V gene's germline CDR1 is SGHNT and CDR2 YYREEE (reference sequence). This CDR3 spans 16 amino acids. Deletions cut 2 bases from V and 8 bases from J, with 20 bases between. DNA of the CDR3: TGTGCCAGCAGCTTCAATCCGGCTAGGGGTTGGGATGAGCAGTTCTTC. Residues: CASSFNPARGWDEQFF. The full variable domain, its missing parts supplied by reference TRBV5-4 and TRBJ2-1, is ETGVTQSPTHLIKTRGQQVTLRCSSQSGHNTVSWYQQALGQGPQFIFQYYREEENGRGNFPPRFSGLQFPNYSSELNVNALELDDSALYLCASSFNPARGWDEQFFGPGTRLTVL.

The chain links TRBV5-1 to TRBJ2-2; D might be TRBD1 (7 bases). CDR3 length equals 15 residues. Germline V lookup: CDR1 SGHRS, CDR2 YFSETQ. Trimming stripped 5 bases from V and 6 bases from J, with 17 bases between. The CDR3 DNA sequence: TGCGCCAGCAGACCCGACAGGGAGGTAGCCGGGGAGCTGTTTTTT. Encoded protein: CASRPDREVAGELFF.